This T cell receptor beta chain was identified in a study of blood T cells in healthy people across ages. Study-wide results and limits: With age, beta diversity per million T cells declined roughly linearly, significantly by 40.

To note about this clonotype: Its antigen remains unidentified.

A J-beta primer mix and a sample-barcoded 5' primer were used in a second PCR of roughly 6 to 11 cycles. Every cDNA was tagged by a template-switch adaptor with 12 random nucleotides. MiXCR was run by TCRdb on the 5' RACE reads, yielding one entry per CDR3 protein. The sample consists of under 1,100,000 distinct CDR3 sequences, under 30% of them appearing once. Between the trimmed V and J ends, which lost 8 bases and 5 bases, there was a span of 18 bases. CDR1 is MNHNS and CDR2 is SASEGT in the germline V gene. The CDR3 spans 14 residues. These data also formed part of another study, on T cells of mothers and their children.

The chain combines TRBV6-1 with TRBJ1-1, with no clear D. Source material: blood. This sequence was found in a girl aged 2 to 10 in good health. The CDR3 bases are TGTGCCAGCCGCCTGATGGGGAAGATAACTGAAGCTTTCTTT. It translates to CASRLMGKITEAFF.